This TCR beta chain was captured by sequencing in a study of shared clonotypes between healthy human individuals. The CDR3 is made up of 15 amino acids. Germline CDR1 is SGDLS and CDR2 is YYNGEE. Trimming left V 2 bases short and J 8 bases short, with 16 bases between. Samples underwent the assay at deep level. In the sorted-subset replicate PCRs, 150 to 200 ng DNA, roughly 29,000 T cell genomes, was used. The repertoire was sequenced with immunoSEQ multiplex PCR; TCRdb's copy has only in-frame clones and lacks some. The table records some 2.4 million clones, over 85% of them present only once. V is TRBV9 and J is TRBJ1-4; no clear D. This TCR was sampled from a man younger than 35 in good health. Some clones in this sample may be carry-over from other donors' samples. The sample taken for sequencing was naive CD4+ T cells from PBMCs. Specified subset: CD45RA+ positively selected. The CDR3 sequence is CASSVEFGRGEKLFF. The CDR3 DNA reads as TGTGCCAGCAGCGTGGAGTTCGGCCGAGGAGAAAAACTGTTTTTT.